A selection of T cell receptor beta chains follows, all from one sample in a study of blood T cell repertoires in COVID-19. TCRdb's copy holds only in-frame clones and misses some; the assay was immunoSEQ multiplex PCR. The sample records 95,000 to 150,000 clones, about nine tenths being singletons. Material: peripheral blood. These receptors were obtained from a man aged 40-49 years with acute or convalescent COVID-19. The CDR3 runs from the conserved cysteine through the conserved F or W. Fields, in order: clone size, D gene, V gene, J gene, CDR3 DNA, CDR3 protein. A D gene is named only where the DNA matches it firmly. Not every row has a clone size; where given, it reads once, few, many or a size class.

.	.	TRBV5-4	TRBJ2-1	TGTGCCAGCAGCGCGGGGTCGCATGAGCAGTTCTTC	CASSAGSHEQFF
.	.	TRBV12-3/TRBV12-4	TRBJ2-5	TGTGCCAGCAGTTTCTCGGGGGAGACCCAGTACTTC	CASSFSGETQYF
.	TRBD1	TRBV2	TRBJ1-2	TGTGCCAGCAGTGTGGGACAGGGCGGCTATGGCTACACCTTC	CASSVGQGGYGYTF
once	.	TRBV6-2/TRBV6-3	TRBJ2-3	TGTGCCAGCAGTTCTGGCATCAGCACAGATACGCAGTATTTT	CASSSGISTDTQYF
.	.	TRBV19	TRBJ2-2	TGTGCCAGTAGTGCATCCCTAGGTGTCGGGGAGCTGTTTTTT	CASSASLGVGELFF
.	TRBD1	TRBV6-5	TRBJ1-1	TGTGCCAGCAGTCGGGGACAGCTCAACACTGAAGCTTTCTTT	CASSRGQLNTEAFF
.	TRBD1	TRBV18	TRBJ1-5	TGTGCCAGCTCACCACAGACAGGGGGCGGTGAAAATCAGCCCCAGCATTTT	CASSPQTGGGENQPQHF
few	.	TRBV15	TRBJ1-3	TGTGCCACCAGCAGAGGGGACATCAGCTCTGGAAACACCATATATTTT	CATSRGDISSGNTIYF
once	TRBD1	TRBV7-2	TRBJ1-1	TGTGCCAGCAGCTTAGTAGGCAGGGGGCTAACTGAAGCTTTCTTT	CASSLVGRGLTEAFF
.	.	TRBV7-2	TRBJ2-3	TGTGCCAGCAGCTCCACACCCACGGATACGCAGTATTTT	CASSSTPTDTQYF
.	.	TRBV7-8	TRBJ1-5	TGTGCCAGCAGCTCCTTGGTAGGGGAGGTAAAACAGCCCCAGCATTTT	CASSSLVGEVKQPQHF
.	TRBD2	TRBV27	TRBJ2-2	TGTGCCAGCAGTTTTAGCGGGGGCAACACCGGGGAGCTGTTTTTT	CASSFSGGNTGELFF
once	TRBD1	TRBV5-1	TRBJ1-2	TGCGCCAGCAGCGGAGCAGACAGGGGGCAAAGGGGAGGCTACACCTTC	CASSGADRGQRGGYTF
.	.	TRBV5-4	TRBJ2-5	TGTGCCAGCAGCCCCGGACAGCAAGAGACCCAGTACTTC	CASSPGQQETQYF
.	.	TRBV4-1	TRBJ1-1	TGCGCCAGCAGCCACCCGAGGGCAGGGGACACTGAAGCTTTCTTT	CASSHPRAGDTEAFF
.	TRBD1	TRBV6-1	TRBJ1-3	TGTGCCAGCAGTGAAAACGCCGGAGAGGGGGCATCTGGAAACACCATATATTTT	CASSENAGEGASGNTIYF
.	.	TRBV3-1/TRBV3-2	TRBJ2-1	TGTGCCAGCAGCCAAAGTCGGTCTGGTGAGCAGTTCTTC	CASSQSRSGEQFF
.	TRBD1	TRBV29-1	TRBJ2-1	TGCAGCACTGGGACAGGGAATGACAATGAGCAGTTCTTC	CSTGTGNDNEQFF
.	TRBD1	TRBV29-1	TRBJ2-3	TGCAGCGCTGGACAGGGGTCAGATACGCAGTATTTT	CSAGQGSDTQYF
.	.	TRBV12-3/TRBV12-4	TRBJ1-1	TGTGCCAGCAGTTACCCAGGGGAGGGAGCTTTCTTT	CASSYPGEGAFF
.	.	TRBV4-1	TRBJ2-2	TGCGCCAGCAGCCAAGACGGCGGAGGTACGATTACCGGGGAGCTGTTTTTT	CASSQDGGGTITGELFF
few	TRBD2	TRBV5-4	TRBJ2-7	TGTGCCAGCAGCTCCGGGGGGTCCCACTGGGAGCAGTACTTC	CASSSGGSHWEQYF
.	.	TRBV20-1	TRBJ2-1	TGCAGTGCTCGGACTTCCCTCGAGCAGTTCTTC	CSARTSLEQFF
.	TRBD1	TRBV19	TRBJ2-1	TGTGCCAGTAGTAGCCGGACAGGGGACTACAATGAGCAGTTCTTC	CASSSRTGDYNEQFF
.	.	TRBV19	TRBJ1-1	TGTGCCAGTAAGCCGATCATGAACACTGAAGCTTTCTTT	CASKPIMNTEAFF
few	.	TRBV6-6	TRBJ2-3	TGTGCCAGCAGTGTGACTGTTAGCACAGATACGCAGTATTTT	CASSVTVSTDTQYF
many	TRBD1	TRBV2	TRBJ1-2	TGTGCCAGCAGTGAAGGGGGGGAGACAGGGCGGTACACCTTC	CASSEGGETGRYTF
.	.	TRBV12-3/TRBV12-4	TRBJ1-2	TGTGCCAGCAGTTCAGGGGTTTATGGCTACACCTTC	CASSSGVYGYTF
.	TRBD2	TRBV7-9	TRBJ2-1	TGTGCCAGCAGCCCCCGTAGCGGGGGCTACAATGAGCAGTTCTTC	CASSPRSGGYNEQFF
.	.	TRBV3-1/TRBV3-2	TRBJ1-4	TGTGCCAGCAGCCCGCTCTCAGGGGCGACTAATGAAAAACTGTTTTTT	CASSPLSGATNEKLFF
.	.	TRBV7-6	TRBJ2-5	TGTGCCAGCAGCAACGGAGTAGCGGAGACCCAGTACTTC	CASSNGVAETQYF
.	TRBD1	TRBV3-1/TRBV3-2	TRBJ2-7	TGTGCCAGCAGCCAAATCCCGGGACAGGGAGCCGGGGAGCAGTACTTC	CASSQIPGQGAGEQYF